These 24 T cell receptor beta chains originate from one sample sequenced in a study of T cell clonotyping in hematopoietic cell transplantation. Generated by immunoSEQ multiplex PCR, the TCRdb table keeps only in-frame clones and is missing some. Of approximately 44,000 clones listed, roughly 94% are singletons. Sequenced input: peripheral blood mononuclear cells. The receptors originated from a woman aged 50 to 60 in good health. Some clones in this sample may be carry-over from other donors' samples.

This clone was observed once. The rearrangement uses TRBV5-1 and TRBJ1-1; D is uncertain. The V and J ends lost 1 base and 0 bases respectively, with 7 bases between them. Germline CDR1 is SGHRS and CDR2 is YFSETQ. The CDR3 is 14 residues long. The CDR3 protein is CASSLLGMNTEAFF. The CDR3 DNA is TGCGCCAGCAGCTTGCTAGGGATGAACACTGAAGCTTTCTTT.

This chain connects TRBV7-9 to TRBJ1-1, with D unclear. CDR1 and CDR2 (germline): SEHNR, FQNEAQ (reference sequence). V lost 6 bases, J lost 7 bases, and 12 bases lay in between. This CDR3 has 12 residues. DNA of the CDR3: TGTGCCAGCAGTACGCAGCTGCGTGAAGCTTTCTTT. Its translation: CASSTQLREAFF. Complete variable domain (other parts from reference TRBV7-9 and TRBJ1-1): DTGVSQNPRHKITKRGQNVTFRCDPISEHNRLYWYRQTLGQGPEFLTYFQNEAQLEKSRLLSDRFSAERPKGSFSTLEIQRTEQGDSAMYLCASSTQLREAFFGQGTRLTVV.

This clone appeared a single time. This chain connects TRBV6-5 to TRBJ2-7; no firm D call. Germline V lookup: CDR1 MNHEY, CDR2 SVGAGI. The germline V and J ends were trimmed by 6 bases and 3 bases, with 6 bases remaining between them. This CDR3 has 11 amino acids. The CDR3 DNA reads as TGTGCCAGCAGAGTGGACTACGAGCAGTACTTC. It translates to CASRVDYEQYF.

The chain combines TRBV6-5 with TRBJ1-4, with D tentatively TRBD1 (6 bases). This CDR3 spans 15 amino acids. The V gene lost 6 bases and the J gene lost 8 bases, with 19 bases spanning the gap. CDR1 and CDR2 (germline): MNHEY, SVGAGI. CDR3 DNA sequence: TGTGCCAGCAGACCGGCGACAGGTGTAGGGGAAAAACTGTTTTTT. It yields the protein CASRPATGVGEKLFF.

The chain joins TRBV5-4 to TRBJ1-5; D is unresolved. V shed 4 bases and J shed 9 bases, with 14 bases lying between them. The germline CDR1 and CDR2 sequences are SGHNT and YYREEE (reference sequence). The CDR3 extends over 13 amino acids. DNA of the CDR3: TGTGCCAGCAGCCGGACGGGCGAAGGGCCCCAGCATTTT. Translated, it gives CASSRTGEGPQHF. Full variable domain (missing parts from reference TRBV5-4 and TRBJ1-5): ETGVTQSPTHLIKTRGQQVTLRCSSQSGHNTVSWYQQALGQGPQFIFQYYREEENGRGNFPPRFSGLQFPNYSSELNVNALELDDSALYLCASSRTGEGPQHFGDGTRLSIL.

The CDR3 loop is CASSPGTGDTDTQYF. The CDR3 DNA reads TGTGCCAGCAGCCCCGGGACAGGGGACACAGATACGCAGTATTTT. The J gene is TRBJ2-3, the V gene TRBV7-3; TRBD1 agrees at 10 bases. Germline V lookup: CDR1 SGHTA, CDR2 FQGTGA. J lost 2 bases, V lost 5 bases, and 4 bases had no gene match. The CDR3 covers 15 residues.

The J gene is TRBJ2-1, the V gene TRBV19; D not certain. Germline-derived CDR1 and CDR2 are LNHDA and SQIVND (reference sequence). The CDR3 spans 13 residues. V shed 1 base and J shed 8 bases, with 9 bases lying between them. CDR3 nucleotides: TGTGCCAGTAGTATAGTGCGCCGGGATGAGCAGTTCTTC. Protein: CASSIVRRDEQFF.

The chain employs TRBV11-3 and TRBJ2-5; D gene uncertain. V gave up 5 bases and J gave up 1 base, with 8 bases separating them. CDR3 size: 13 residues. CDR1 and CDR2 from the germline V gene are SGHNT and YENEEA. The CDR3 sequence: CASSIRVQETQYF. As DNA, the CDR3 is TGTGCCAGCAGCATCCGGGTCCAAGAGACCCAGTACTTC.

In this sample, this clone turned up a few times. This chain links TRBV28 with TRBJ2-7, with D unresolved. Trimming cost V 8 bases and J 2 bases, with 7 bases left between them. Germline lookup yields CDR1 MDHEN and CDR2 SYDVKM. The CDR3 runs to 11 residues. CDR3 region: CASGFAYEQYF. In DNA, the CDR3 is TGTGCCAGCGGGTTTGCCTACGAGCAGTACTTC.

This chain links TRBV11-2 with TRBJ2-2; a possible D gene is TRBD1 (5 bases). The germline gives CDR1 SGHAT, CDR2 FQNNGV. The CDR3 has 13 residues. Trimming took off 4 bases at V and 5 bases at J, with 8 bases between the two ends. The CDR3 DNA follows: TGTGCCAGCAGCTCAAGGGGTACCGGGGAGCTGTTTTTT. This sequence encodes CASSSRGTGELFF.

CDR3 amino acids: CASSMNAGGYQETQYF. CDR3 nucleotide sequence: TGTGCCAGTAGTATGAACGCAGGGGGGTACCAAGAGACCCAGTACTTC. The V and J genes are TRBV19 and TRBJ2-5, with D tentatively TRBD1 (7 bases). V lost 3 bases and J lost 0, with 14 bases in between. The CDR3 runs to 16 residues. Looked up from germline, CDR1 is LNHDA and CDR2 is SQIVND (reference sequence).

The chain links TRBV5-4 to TRBJ1-6; no firm D call. This CDR3 is built from 13 residues. Germline CDR1 SGHNT, CDR2 YYREEE (reference sequence). V lost 0 bases and J lost 7, with 5 bases in between. Here the CDR3 reads CASSLDQNSPLHF. The DNA of the CDR3 is TGTGCCAGCAGCTTGGATCAGAATTCACCCCTCCACTTT.

The chain joins TRBV19 to TRBJ1-6; 7 positions match TRBD1. V shed 8 bases and J 11 bases; nucleotides not matched to a gene: 3. Germline V CDR1 and CDR2: LNHDA, SQIVND (reference sequence). This CDR3 comprises 11 residues. The CDR3 here is CASGQAAPLHF. The CDR3 DNA is TGTGCCAGTGGACAGGCGGCACCCCTCCACTTT.

V and J are TRBV30 and TRBJ2-1; 7 bases agree with TRBD2. This CDR3 is built from 13 residues. CDR1 and CDR2 from the germline V gene are GTSNPN and SVGIG (reference sequence). V dropped 6 bases and J dropped 5; count of bases not matched to a gene: 7. The CDR3 DNA reads TGTGCCTGTCAAATGACTAGCCACAATGAGCAGTTCTTC. Its protein product is CACQMTSHNEQFF.

The chain combines TRBV29-1 with TRBJ1-2; D ambiguous. Trimming pared 4 bases from V and 3 bases from J, leaving 9 bases between. CDR1 SQVTM and CDR2 ANQGSEA come from the germline V gene. The CDR3 is made up of 12 amino acids. CDR3 residues: CSVGETDYGYTF. CDR3 nucleotide sequence: TGCAGCGTTGGTGAGACCGACTATGGCTACACCTTC.

The V gene is TRBV6-5, the J gene TRBJ2-1, with 8 bases fitting TRBD2. Germline V gives CDR1 MNHEY, CDR2 SVGAGI. With V trimmed by 6 bases and J by 0 bases, 4 bases remained unmatched. This CDR3 region has 15 residues. CDR3 DNA: TGTGCCAGCAGCCGCGGGGGGATCTCCTACAATGAGCAGTTCTTC. Protein sequence: CASSRGGISYNEQFF.

V is TRBV19 and J is TRBJ2-1; 12 bases map to TRBD2. Germline V CDR1 and CDR2: LNHDA, SQIVND (reference sequence). The trim removed 5 bases at V and 8 bases at J, leaving 7 bases unmatched. The CDR3 spans 15 residues. The DNA for the CDR3 is TGTGCCAGTAGTTGGTCTAGCGGGGGGGCGGATGAGCAGTTCTTC. Translation: CASSWSSGGADEQFF.

The gene calls are TRBV9 and TRBJ1-2, with D unresolved. The length of the CDR3 is 14 residues. V was trimmed by 1 base and J by 0 bases, leaving 7 bases between them. Germline assignment: CDR1 SGDLS and CDR2 YYNGEE. CDR3 amino acids: CASSVTQTNYGYTF. Here the CDR3 DNA reads TGTGCCAGCAGCGTAACACAGACTAACTATGGCTACACCTTC.

This chain uses TRBV27 with TRBJ2-7; no reliable D call. This CDR3 contains 14 residues. V lost 5 bases to trimming and J lost 1 base, with 12 bases between them. CDR1 is MNHEY and CDR2 is SMNVEV in the germline V gene (reference sequence). The CDR3 loop is CASSISGRSYEQYF. In nucleotides, the CDR3 is TGTGCCAGCAGTATCTCGGGTCGATCCTACGAGCAGTACTTC.

The chain couples TRBV30 to TRBJ2-5; no reliable D call. The CDR3 is made up of 14 amino acids. Looked up from germline, CDR1 is GTSNPN and CDR2 is SVGIG (reference sequence). The germline V and J ends were trimmed by 0 bases and 1 base, with 9 bases remaining between them. The CDR3 loop reads CAWSVVSSQETQYF. DNA for the CDR3: TGTGCCTGGAGTGTAGTTAGCAGCCAAGAGACCCAGTACTTC. Full variable domain (remainder filled in from reference TRBV30 and TRBJ2-5): SQTIHQWPATLVQPVGSPLSLECTVEGTSNPNLYWYRQAAGRGLQLLFYSVGIGQISSEVPQNLSASRPQDRQFILSSKKLLLSDSGFYLCAWSVVSSQETQYFGPGTRLLVL.

This chain uses TRBV10-3 with TRBJ2-2, with D perhaps TRBD1 (6 bases). Deletions cut 4 bases from V and 7 bases from J, with 13 bases between. In germline, CDR1 is ENHRY, CDR2 SYGVKD. This CDR3 contains 14 residues. Written as DNA, the CDR3 is TGTGCCATCAGTGCGGCAGGGGTTCACGGGGAGCTGTTTTTT. Translating it yields CAISAAGVHGELFF.

This clone occurred a few times. This chain joins TRBV10-3 and TRBJ1-6, with 7 bases that match TRBD1. Germline values: CDR1 ENHRY, CDR2 SYGVKD. The CDR3 covers 12 residues. V gave up 8 bases and J gave up 7 bases; unmatched junction bases: 2. CDR3 DNA: TGTGCCATCGGGACAGTCAATTCACCCCTCCACTTT. Translating gives CAIGTVNSPLHF.

The chain employs TRBV2 and TRBJ2-7, with D maybe TRBD1 (6 bases). Trimming took off 3 bases at V and 1 base at J, with 10 bases between the two ends. From germline, CDR1 is SNHLY and CDR2 FYNNEI. The CDR3 spans 14 residues. CDR3 amino acids: CASSENRESYEQYF. CDR3 sequence (DNA): TGTGCCAGCAGTGAGAACAGGGAGTCCTACGAGCAGTACTTC. Looking up the rest from reference TRBV2 and TRBJ2-7 gives the full variable domain: EPEVTQTPSHQVTQMGQEVILRCVPISNHLYFYWYRQILGQKVEFLVSFYNNEISEKSEIFDDQFSVERPDGSNFTLKIRSTKLEDSAMYFCASSENRESYEQYFGPGTRLTVT.

The J gene is TRBJ1-5, the V gene TRBV4-3; D not resolved. Germline lookup yields CDR1 LGHNA and CDR2 YSLEER. The CDR3 runs to 16 residues. The germline V and J ends were trimmed by 0 bases and 2 bases, with 11 bases remaining between them. CDR3 loop: CASSQDLPGGNQPQHF. CDR3 nucleotide sequence: TGCGCCAGCAGCCAAGATCTACCGGGAGGCAATCAGCCCCAGCATTTT.